This T cell receptor (beta chain) stems from a study of CD8 T cells in Susac syndrome (dated by TCRdb to the late 2010s). Looking at the study overall: Among the Susac syndrome patients who were sequenced, clinically active disease was present in 5 or 6 and clinical remission was observed in fewer than ten. At the time of blood withdrawal, Susac syndrome patients were either therapy-naive, taking corticosteroids (with some also receiving IVIg), or on IVIg alone. Repertoire sequencing was used to test whether CD8+ T cell activation and differentiation in Susac syndrome was antigen driven.

Peripheral blood CD8+ and CD4+ T cells from healthy donors, Susac syndrome patients and multiple sclerosis patients were profiled by high-throughput TCR beta sequencing. Susac syndrome patients met recently defined diagnostic criteria for definite or probable disease. Bulk CD8+ and CD4+ T cells were purified by magnetic negative isolation, whereas CD8+ TEMRA cells were enriched by FACS. Blood was drawn into EDTA tubes, processed within 24 hours, and PBMCs were isolated by density gradient centrifugation. PBMCs intended for TCR sequencing were cryopreserved in liquid nitrogen and were subsequently thawed in a 37 degrees C water bath. A purity of at least 90% was achieved for sorted or isolated CD4+, CD8+ and CD8+ TEMRA cells. This clonotype was seen only once. Its recognized antigen is unknown. Base qualities are not at hand, and no much larger clone is one base apart. One read provides weak support.

Compared with germline, V lacks 5 bases and J lacks 6 bases; bases without a gene match: 1. Via the germline V gene (reference sequence), CDR1 is GTSNPN and CDR2 SVGIG. From the cysteine through the phenylalanine, the CDR3 covers 11 amino acids. The only DNA kept is the CDR3, 33 bases in frame from the first base. RNA was extracted with the RNeasy kit and roughly 0.45 to 1 ug was reverse transcribed using random hexamers. The immunoSEQ multiplex PCR assay, covering 54 Vbeta and 13 Jbeta segments, was used to amplify TCR beta CDR3 regions. PCR amplification bias was corrected using a synthetic template baseline for primer optimization and computational correction. Under the source paper's analysis protocol: Only productive sequences were kept, with reads annotated to V, D and J genes according to IMGT and analyzed in immunoSEQ Analyzer. To calculate clonality, Shannon entropy was normalized by log2 of the number of productive unique sequences and then subtracted from one. For each patient and control, public and private clones were evaluated within the 100 most prevalent clones. Clones were defined as Susac-specific when absent from the healthy and MS cohorts, from approximately 1,100 published viral clones and from other ImmuneACCESS disease sequences. The raw public reads went through TCRdb reprocessing: fastp at Q25, MiXCR clone calling, in-frame beta chains kept. Identical CDR3 proteins give one entry, which carries the most common genes and DNA. TCRdb's processing, not the study's, gives the V and J calls here. The sample data list some 240,000 distinct CDR3 sequences, and 96% of these were observed just once. About 0.094% of the sample is in the top ten clones.

Broad study findings and their caveats: In patients with Susac syndrome, the CD4+ T cell repertoire showed no detectable clonal expansion. The number of individuals in the TCR sequencing and HLA analysis was acknowledged as relatively small.

The clonotype originates from a human donor with Susac syndrome. Recombination joined TRBV30 with TRBJ1-2, with 9 middle bases fitting TRBD1. Sequenced material: CD4+ T cells from PBMCs. The DNA sequence follows: TGTGCCTGGGACAGGGGGGATGGCTACACCTTC. It translates to CAWDRGDGYTF.